This T cell receptor (beta chain) was documented in a study of sequential checkpoint blockade in melanoma. Sequencing used immunoSEQ multiplex PCR; TCRdb keeps in-frame clones, though not all of them. Of about 860 clones detected, 23% appear once; the ten largest clones hold 15% to 20%. The germline CDR1 and CDR2 sequences are LNHDA and SQIVND (reference sequence). The trim removed 5 bases at V and 5 bases at J, leaving 10 bases unmatched. The CDR3 length is 15 residues. The treatment denotes: randomized to nivolumab then ipilimumab (arm A) or the reverse (arm B). V and J are TRBV19 and TRBJ1-1; 8 positions agree with TRBD1. The TCR sequence derives from a human donor with melanoma. Sequenced material: tumor tissue (inferred from file names), taken from a patient given nivolumab and ipilimumab in sequence. This CDR3 is CASSLGQGLKTEAFF. DNA of the CDR3: TGTGCCAGTAGTCTTGGACAGGGCCTAAAGACTGAAGCTTTCTTT. Supplemented by reference TRBV19 and TRBJ1-1, the full variable domain reads DGGITQSPKYLFRKEGQNVTLSCEQNLNHDAMYWYRQDPGQGLRLIYYSQIVNDFQKGDIAEGYSVSREKKESFPLTVTSAQKNPTAFYLCASSLGQGLKTEAFFGQGTRLTVV.